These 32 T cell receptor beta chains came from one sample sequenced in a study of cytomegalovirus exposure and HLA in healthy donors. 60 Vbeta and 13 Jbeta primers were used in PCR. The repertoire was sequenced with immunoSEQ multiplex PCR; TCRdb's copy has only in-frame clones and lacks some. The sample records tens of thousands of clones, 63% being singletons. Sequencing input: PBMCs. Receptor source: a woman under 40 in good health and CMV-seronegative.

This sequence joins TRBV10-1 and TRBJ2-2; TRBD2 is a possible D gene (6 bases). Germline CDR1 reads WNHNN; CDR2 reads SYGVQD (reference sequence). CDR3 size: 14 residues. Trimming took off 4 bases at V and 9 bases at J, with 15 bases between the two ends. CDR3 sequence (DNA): TGCGCCAGCAGTGCGGGAGTTTCTGTCAGGGAGCTGTTTTTT. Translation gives CASSAGVSVRELFF.

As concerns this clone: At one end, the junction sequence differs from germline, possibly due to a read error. CDR3 in DNA: TGTGCCAGCAGTGACCGTCGACAGGGACCCTCCCACGAGCAGTACTTC. This sequence encodes CASSDRRQGPSHEQYF. This sequence joins TRBV6-1 and TRBJ2-7; 7 positions agree with TRBD1. The CDR3 is made up of 16 amino acids. Germline assignment: CDR1 MNHNS and CDR2 SASEGT.

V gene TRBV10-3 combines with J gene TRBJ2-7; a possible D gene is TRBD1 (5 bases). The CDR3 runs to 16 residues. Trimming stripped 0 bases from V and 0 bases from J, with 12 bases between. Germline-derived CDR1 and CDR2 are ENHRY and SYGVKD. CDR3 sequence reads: CAISESVARDSYEQYF. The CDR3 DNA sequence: TGTGCCATCAGTGAGTCGGTTGCCAGGGACTCCTACGAGCAGTACTTC.

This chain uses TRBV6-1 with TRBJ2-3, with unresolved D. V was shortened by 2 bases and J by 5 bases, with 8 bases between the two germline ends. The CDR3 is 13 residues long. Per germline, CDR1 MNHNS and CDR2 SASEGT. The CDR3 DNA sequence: TGTGCCAGCAGTGAACTAAAAAAAGATACGCAGTATTTT. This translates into CASSELKKDTQYF.

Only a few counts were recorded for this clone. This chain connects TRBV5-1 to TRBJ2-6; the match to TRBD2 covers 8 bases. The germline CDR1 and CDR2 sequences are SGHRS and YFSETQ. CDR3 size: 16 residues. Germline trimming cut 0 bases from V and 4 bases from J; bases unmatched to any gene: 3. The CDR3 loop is CASSLGGGMGANVLTF. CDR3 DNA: TGCGCCAGCAGCTTGGGCGGGGGGATGGGGGCCAACGTCCTGACTTTC.

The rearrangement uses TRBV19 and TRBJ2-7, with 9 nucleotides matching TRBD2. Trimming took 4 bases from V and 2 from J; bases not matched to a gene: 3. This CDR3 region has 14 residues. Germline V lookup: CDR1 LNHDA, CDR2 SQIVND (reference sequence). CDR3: CASSSLAGPYEQYF. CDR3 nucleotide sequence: TGTGCCAGTAGTAGCCTAGCGGGACCCTACGAGCAGTACTTC.

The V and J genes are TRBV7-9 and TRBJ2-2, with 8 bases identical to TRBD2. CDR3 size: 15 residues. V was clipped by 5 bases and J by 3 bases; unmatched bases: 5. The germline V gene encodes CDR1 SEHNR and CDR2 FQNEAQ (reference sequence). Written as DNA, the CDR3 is TGTGCCAGCAGCCCAGGGACTAGGTACACCGGGGAGCTGTTTTTT. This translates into CASSPGTRYTGELFF.

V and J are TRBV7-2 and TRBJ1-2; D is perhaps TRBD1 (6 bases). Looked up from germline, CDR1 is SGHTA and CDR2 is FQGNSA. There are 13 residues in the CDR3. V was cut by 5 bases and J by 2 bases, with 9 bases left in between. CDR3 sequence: CASSPGQNYGYTF. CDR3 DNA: TGTGCCAGCAGCCCTGGACAGAACTATGGCTACACCTTC.

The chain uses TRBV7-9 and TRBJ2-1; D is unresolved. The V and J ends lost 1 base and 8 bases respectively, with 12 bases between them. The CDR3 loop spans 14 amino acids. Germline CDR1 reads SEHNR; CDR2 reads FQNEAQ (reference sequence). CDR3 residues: CASSLGQAWDEQFF. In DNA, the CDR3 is TGTGCCAGCAGCTTAGGGCAGGCATGGGATGAGCAGTTCTTC.

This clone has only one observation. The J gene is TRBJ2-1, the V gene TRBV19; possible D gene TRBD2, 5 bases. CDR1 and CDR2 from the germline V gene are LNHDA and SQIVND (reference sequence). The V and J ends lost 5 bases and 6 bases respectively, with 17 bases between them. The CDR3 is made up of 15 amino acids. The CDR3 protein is CASSGLANTINEQFF. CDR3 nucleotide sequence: TGTGCCAGTAGTGGGCTAGCCAACACCATCAATGAGCAGTTCTTC.

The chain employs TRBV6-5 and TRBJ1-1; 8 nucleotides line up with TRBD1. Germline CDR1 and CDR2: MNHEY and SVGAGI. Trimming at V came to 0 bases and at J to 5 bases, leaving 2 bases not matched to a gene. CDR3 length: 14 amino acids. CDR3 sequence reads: CASSYSRTGTEAFF. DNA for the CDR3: TGTGCCAGCAGTTACTCTCGGACAGGGACTGAAGCTTTCTTT.

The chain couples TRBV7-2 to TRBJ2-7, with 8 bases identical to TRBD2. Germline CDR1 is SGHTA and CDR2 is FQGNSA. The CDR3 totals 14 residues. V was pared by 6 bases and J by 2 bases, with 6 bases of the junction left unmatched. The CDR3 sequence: CASRSAGGAYEQYF. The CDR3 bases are TGTGCCAGCAGATCTGCGGGGGGAGCCTACGAGCAGTACTTC. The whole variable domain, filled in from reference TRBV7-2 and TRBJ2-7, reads GAGVSQSPSNKVTEKGKDVELRCDPISGHTALYWYRQSLGQGLEFLIYFQGNSAPDKSGLPSDRFSAERTGGSVSTLTIQRTQQEDSAVYLCASRSAGGAYEQYFGPGTRLTVT.

CDR3 coding DNA: TGCGCCAGCAGTGAGTCCTCAGGGGGGACCTACAATGAGCAGTTCTTC. Translating gives CASSESSGGTYNEQFF. The chain has TRBV10-1 and TRBJ2-1; D possibly corresponds to TRBD1 (7 bases). Germline V lookup: CDR1 WNHNN, CDR2 SYGVQD (reference sequence). Trimming cost V 0 bases and J 2 bases, with 11 bases left between them. This CDR3 region has 16 residues.

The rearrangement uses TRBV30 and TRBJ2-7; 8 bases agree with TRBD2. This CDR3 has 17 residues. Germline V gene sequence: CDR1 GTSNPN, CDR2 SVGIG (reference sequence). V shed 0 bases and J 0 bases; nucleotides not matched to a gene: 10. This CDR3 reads CAWSVPDGGRLSYEQYF. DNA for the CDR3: TGTGCCTGGAGTGTACCAGATGGCGGGAGGCTCTCCTACGAGCAGTACTTC.

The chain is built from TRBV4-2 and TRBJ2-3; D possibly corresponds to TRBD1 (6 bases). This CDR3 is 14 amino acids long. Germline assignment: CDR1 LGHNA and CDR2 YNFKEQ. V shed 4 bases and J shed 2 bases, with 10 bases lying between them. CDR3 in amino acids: CASSRGQFTDTQYF. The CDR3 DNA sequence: TGTGCCAGCAGCCGAGGACAGTTCACAGATACGCAGTATTTT.

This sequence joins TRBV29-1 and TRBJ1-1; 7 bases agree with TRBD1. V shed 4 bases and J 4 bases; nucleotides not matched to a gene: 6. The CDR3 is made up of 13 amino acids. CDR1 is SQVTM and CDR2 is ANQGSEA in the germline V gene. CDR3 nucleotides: TGCAGCGTTGTTGGGCACAGGGGCACTGAAGCTTTCTTT. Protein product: CSVVGHRGTEAFF.

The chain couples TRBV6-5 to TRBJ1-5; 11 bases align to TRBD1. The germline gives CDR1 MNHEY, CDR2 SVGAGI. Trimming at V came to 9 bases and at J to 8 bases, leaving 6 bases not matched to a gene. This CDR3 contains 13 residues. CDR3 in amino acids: CARLGQGAKPQHF. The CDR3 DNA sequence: TGTGCCAGGCTCGGACAGGGGGCGAAGCCCCAGCATTTT.

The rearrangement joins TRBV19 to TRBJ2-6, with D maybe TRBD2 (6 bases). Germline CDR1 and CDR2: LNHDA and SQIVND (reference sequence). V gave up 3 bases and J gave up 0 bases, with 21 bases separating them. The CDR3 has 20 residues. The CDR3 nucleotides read TGTGCCAGTAGTATCGCAACAAGCGGGCGGAGGCACTCTGGGGCCAACGTCCTGACTTTC. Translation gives CASSIATSGRRHSGANVLTF.

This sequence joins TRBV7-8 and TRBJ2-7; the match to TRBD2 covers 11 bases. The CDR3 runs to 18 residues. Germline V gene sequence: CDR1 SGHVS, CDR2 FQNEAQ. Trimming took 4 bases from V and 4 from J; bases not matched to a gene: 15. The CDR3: CASSSQTLAGGDGYEQYF. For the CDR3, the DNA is TGTGCCAGCAGCTCACAGACTTTAGCGGGAGGGGATGGATACGAGCAGTACTTC.

The CDR3 coding sequence is TGTGCCAGTAAGAAGCGGGAGGGCTCCTACGAGCAGTACTTC. It specifies CASKKREGSYEQYF. V usage is TRBV19 and J usage is TRBJ2-7; 10 positions agree with TRBD2. CDR1 and CDR2 (germline): LNHDA, SQIVND (reference sequence). Trimming at V came to 7 bases and at J to 0 bases, leaving 3 bases not matched to a gene. The CDR3 contains 14 residues.

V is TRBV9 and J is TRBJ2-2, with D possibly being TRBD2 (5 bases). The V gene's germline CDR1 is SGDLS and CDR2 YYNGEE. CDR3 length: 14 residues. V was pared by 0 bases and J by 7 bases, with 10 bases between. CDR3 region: CASSVVSEGGELFF. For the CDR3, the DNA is TGTGCCAGCAGCGTAGTAAGCGAGGGCGGGGAGCTGTTTTTT.

This chain's CDR3 is CASSQEAMTGKIYGYTF. CDR3 nucleotide sequence: TGCGCCAGCAGCCAAGAGGCCATGACAGGGAAAATCTATGGCTACACCTTC. The J gene is TRBJ1-2, the V gene TRBV4-1; TRBD1 agrees at 7 bases. The CDR3 consists of 17 residues. Per the germline V gene, CDR1 is MGHRA and CDR2 is YSYEKL. Losses at the gene ends were 0 bases for V and 4 bases for J; bases not matched to a gene: 11.

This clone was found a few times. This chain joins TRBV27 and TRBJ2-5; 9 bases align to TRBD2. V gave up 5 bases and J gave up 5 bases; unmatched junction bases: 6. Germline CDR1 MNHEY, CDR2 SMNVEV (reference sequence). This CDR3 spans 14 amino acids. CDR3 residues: CASSPLAGSETQYF. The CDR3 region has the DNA TGTGCCAGCAGTCCCCTAGCGGGAAGTGAGACCCAGTACTTC.

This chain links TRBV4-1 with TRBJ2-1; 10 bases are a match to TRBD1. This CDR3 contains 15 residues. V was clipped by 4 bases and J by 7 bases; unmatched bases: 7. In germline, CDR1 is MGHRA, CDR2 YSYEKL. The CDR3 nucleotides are TGCGCCAGCAGCCCCCGGGACAGGGGATTGAATGAGCAGTTCTTC. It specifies CASSPRDRGLNEQFF.

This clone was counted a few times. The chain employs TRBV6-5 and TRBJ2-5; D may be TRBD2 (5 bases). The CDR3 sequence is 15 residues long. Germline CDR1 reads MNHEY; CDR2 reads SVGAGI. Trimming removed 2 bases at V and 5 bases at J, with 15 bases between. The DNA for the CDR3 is TGTGCCAGCAGTTACGGGTCACGTGGGAGTGAGACCCAGTACTTC. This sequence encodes CASSYGSRGSETQYF.

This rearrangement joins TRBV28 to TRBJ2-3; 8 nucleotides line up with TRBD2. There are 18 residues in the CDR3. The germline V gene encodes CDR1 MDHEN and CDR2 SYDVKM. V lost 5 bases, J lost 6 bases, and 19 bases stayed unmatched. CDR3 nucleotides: TGTGCCAGCAGTATCCCCGTAGCGGGATATTGGGGAGGGGATACGCAGTATTTT. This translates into CASSIPVAGYWGGDTQYF.

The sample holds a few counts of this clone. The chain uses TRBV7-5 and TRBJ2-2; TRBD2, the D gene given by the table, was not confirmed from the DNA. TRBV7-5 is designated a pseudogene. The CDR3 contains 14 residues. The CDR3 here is CVRSLPGGPGELFF. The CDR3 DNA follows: TGTGTCAGAAGCTTACCGGGGGGGCCCGGGGAGCTGTTTTTT.

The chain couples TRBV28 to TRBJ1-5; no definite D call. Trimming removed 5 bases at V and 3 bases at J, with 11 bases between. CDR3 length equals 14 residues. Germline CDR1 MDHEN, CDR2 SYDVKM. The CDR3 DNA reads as TGTGCCAGCAGTCCCCCGGACTCCAATCAGCCCCAGCATTTT. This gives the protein CASSPPDSNQPQHF. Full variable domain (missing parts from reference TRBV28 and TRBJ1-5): DVKVTQSSRYLVKRTGEKVFLECVQDMDHENMFWYRQDPGLGLRLIYFSYDVKMKEKGDIPEGYSVSREKKERFSLILESASTNQTSMYLCASSPPDSNQPQHFGDGTRLSIL.

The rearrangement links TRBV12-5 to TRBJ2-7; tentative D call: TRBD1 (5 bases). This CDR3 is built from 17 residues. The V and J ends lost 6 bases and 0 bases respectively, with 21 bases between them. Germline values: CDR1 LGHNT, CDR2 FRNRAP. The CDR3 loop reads CASGPTGNPPLSYEQYF. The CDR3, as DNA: TGTGCTAGTGGACCCACAGGAAACCCCCCCCTCTCCTACGAGCAGTACTTC. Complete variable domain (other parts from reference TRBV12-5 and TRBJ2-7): DARVTQTPRHKVTEMGQEVTMRCQPILGHNTVFWYRQTMMQGLELLAYFRNRAPLDDSGMPKDRFSAEMPDATLATLKIQPSEPRDSAVYFCASGPTGNPPLSYEQYFGPGTRLTVT.

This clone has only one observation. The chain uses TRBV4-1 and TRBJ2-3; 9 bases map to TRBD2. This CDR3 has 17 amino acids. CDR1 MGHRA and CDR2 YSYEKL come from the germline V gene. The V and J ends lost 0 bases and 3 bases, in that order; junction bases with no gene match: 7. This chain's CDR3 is CASSQDYSGGPTDTQYF. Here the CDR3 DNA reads TGCGCCAGCAGCCAAGATTATAGCGGGGGTCCTACAGATACGCAGTATTTT.

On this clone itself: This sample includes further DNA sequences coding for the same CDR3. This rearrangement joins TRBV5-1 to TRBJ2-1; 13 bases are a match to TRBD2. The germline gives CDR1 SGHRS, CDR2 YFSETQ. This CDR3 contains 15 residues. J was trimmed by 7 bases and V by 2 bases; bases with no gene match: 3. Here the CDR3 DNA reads TGCGCCAGCAGCTTCGGACTAGCGGGAGTTAATGAGCAGTTCTTC. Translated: CASSFGLAGVNEQFF.

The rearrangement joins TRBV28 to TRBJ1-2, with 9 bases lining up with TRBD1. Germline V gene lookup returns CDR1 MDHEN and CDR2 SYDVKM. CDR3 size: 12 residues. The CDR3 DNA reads TGTACTACAGGGGGCGTCAACTATGGCTACACCTTC. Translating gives CTTGGVNYGYTF.